This T cell receptor (beta chain) was sequenced in a study of cytotoxic CD8 clonotypes in ibrutinib-treated CLL. There are 13 residues in the CDR3. Per germline, CDR1 LGHNA and CDR2 YSLEER. Trimming at V came to 4 bases and at J to 6 bases, leaving 1 base not matched to a gene. Measured with immunoSEQ multiplex PCR; TCRdb has only the in-frame clones, and not every one. Of some 200,000 clones listed, about three quarters are singletons. The chain combines TRBV4-3 with TRBJ1-2, with 11 bases lining up with TRBD1. This TCR was recovered from a human donor with chronic lymphocytic leukemia. The source material was PBMCs, sampled after 12 months of ibrutinib treatment. The CDR3 bases are TGCGCCAGCAGCCTGGGACAGGGGGATGGCTACACCTTC. It encodes CASSLGQGDGYTF.